The 14 T cell receptor beta chains below were found in one sample sequenced in a study of blood T cell repertoires in COVID-19. The repertoire was sequenced with immunoSEQ multiplex PCR; TCRdb's copy has only in-frame clones and lacks some. The data contain approximately 130,000 clones, 84% of them singletons. Input material: peripheral blood. The receptors derive from a human donor in a cohort sampled during active COVID-19.

CDR3 residues: CASSLATGTGVYEQYF. Here the CDR3 DNA reads TGCGCCAGCAGCTTAGCAACCGGGACAGGGGTCTACGAGCAGTACTTC. The chain is built from TRBV5-1 and TRBJ2-7; 10 bases are shared with TRBD1. V lost 2 bases, J lost 3 bases, and 8 bases stayed unmatched. CDR3 length equals 16 residues. Per the germline V gene, CDR1 is SGHRS and CDR2 is YFSETQ. The full variable domain, rest sourced from reference TRBV5-1 and TRBJ2-7, is KAGVTQTPRYLIKTRGQQVTLSCSPISGHRSVSWYQQTPGQGLQFLFEYFSETQRNKGNFPGRFSGRQFSNSRSEMNVSTLELGDSALYLCASSLATGTGVYEQYFGPGTRLTVT.

The chain carries TRBV7-2 and TRBJ1-4; 8 positions agree with TRBD1. The CDR3 totals 16 residues. The ends lost 4 bases at V and 2 bases at J; junction bases unmatched: 6. The V gene's germline CDR1 is SGHTA and CDR2 FQGNSA. The CDR3 sequence: CASSSTGGSTNEKLFF. CDR3 nucleotide sequence: TGTGCCAGCAGCTCCACAGGGGGGTCGACTAATGAAAAACTGTTTTTT. Variable domain in full (rest from reference TRBV7-2 and TRBJ1-4): GAGVSQSPSNKVTEKGKDVELRCDPISGHTALYWYRQSLGQGLEFLIYFQGNSAPDKSGLPSDRFSAERTGGSVSTLTIQRTQQEDSAVYLCASSSTGGSTNEKLFFGSGTQLSVL.

V is TRBV4-2 and J is TRBJ2-7; no reliable D call. The CDR3 has 15 residues. Trimming removed 0 bases from V and 2 bases from J, with 11 bases in between. Germline CDR1 reads LGHNA; CDR2 reads YNFKEQ. CDR3 in amino acids: CASSQEFSEAYEQYF. The CDR3, as DNA: TGTGCCAGCAGCCAAGAGTTTTCTGAGGCCTACGAGCAGTACTTC.

This rearrangement joins TRBV6-5 to TRBJ1-1; perhaps TRBD1 as D (5 bases). Germline V gene sequence: CDR1 MNHEY, CDR2 SVGAGI. Trimming took off 6 bases at V and 3 bases at J, with 14 bases between the two ends. The CDR3 consists of 14 residues. This chain's CDR3 is CASSRTGEDTEAFF. CDR3 DNA: TGTGCCAGCAGCCGGACGGGGGAGGACACTGAAGCTTTCTTT.

This clone has just a few counts. V and J are TRBV7-4 and TRBJ1-5; 10 nucleotides match TRBD1. This CDR3 is built from 12 residues. Germline V lookup: CDR1 SGHVT, CDR2 SQSDAQ. V shed 11 bases, J shed 3 bases, and the junction held 1 base outside the gene matches. The CDR3 DNA is TGTGCCGGGACAGGGGACAATCAGCCCCAGCATTTT. Translated: CAGTGDNQPQHF. Supplemented by reference TRBV7-4 and TRBJ1-5, the full variable domain reads GAGVSQSPRYKVAKRGRDVALRCDSISGHVTLYWYRQTLGQGSEVLTYSQSDAQRDKSGRPSGRFSAERPERSVSTLKIQRTEQGDSAVYLCAGTGDNQPQHFGDGTRLSIL.

The chain is built from TRBV5-4 and TRBJ2-1; 9 bases fit TRBD2. The germline CDR1 and CDR2 sequences are SGHNT and YYREEE (reference sequence). The CDR3 is made up of 16 amino acids. Unmatched junction bases numbered 5, after V lost 2 bases and J lost 2 bases. The CDR3 loop reads CASSLSAGGPYNEQFF. In DNA, the CDR3 is TGTGCCAGCAGCTTATCAGCGGGGGGCCCCTACAATGAGCAGTTCTTC.

The chain uses TRBV19 and TRBJ2-5; 8 nucleotides line up with TRBD1. CDR1 is LNHDA and CDR2 is SQIVND in the germline V gene (reference sequence). The CDR3 spans 13 residues. The trim removed 10 bases at V and 1 base at J, leaving 5 bases unmatched. This CDR3 is CATTTGAQETQYF. CDR3 DNA: TGTGCCACCACGACAGGGGCCCAAGAGACCCAGTACTTC.

The CDR3 sequence is CASSFEGAGGYTF. CDR3 bases: TGCGCCAGCAGCTTCGAGGGGGCGGGTGGCTACACCTTC. The chain combines TRBV5-1 with TRBJ1-2; 7 nucleotides agree with TRBD1. CDR1 is SGHRS and CDR2 is YFSETQ in the germline V gene. The CDR3 runs 13 residues. The V segment lost 2 bases and the J segment 7 bases; nucleotides outside the gene matches: 5.

V and J are TRBV6-5 and TRBJ2-1; 8 nucleotides agree with TRBD2. The CDR3 contains 14 residues. Germline trimming cut 2 bases from V and 7 bases from J; bases unmatched to any gene: 4. Germline V gene data show CDR1 as MNHEY and CDR2 as SVGAGI. The CDR3 protein is CASSYQRGLNEQFF. The CDR3 coding sequence is TGTGCCAGCAGTTACCAGCGGGGGTTGAATGAGCAGTTCTTC.

This clone was counted between two and nine times. The chain links TRBV10-3 to TRBJ1-6; 7 bases agree with TRBD1. V was clipped by 2 bases and J by 16 bases; unmatched bases: 5. The CDR3 runs to 12 residues. Germline values: CDR1 ENHRY, CDR2 SYGVKD. This chain's CDR3 is CAISEITGVLHF. CDR3 DNA sequence: TGTGCCATCAGTGAGATTACAGGGGTTCTCCACTTT.

V gene TRBV19 combines with J gene TRBJ1-6, with TRBD1 matching over 7 bases. J gave up 8 bases and V 6 bases, and 7 bases lay outside the gene matches. The CDR3 has 14 amino acids. Germline lookup yields CDR1 LNHDA and CDR2 SQIVND (reference sequence). CDR3 nucleotides: TGTGCCAGTAGCGCTCGACAGGGTTATTCACCCCTCCACTTT. It translates to CASSARQGYSPLHF.

The chain is built from TRBV5-4 and TRBJ2-5; 10 nucleotides line up with TRBD1. V gave up 4 bases and J gave up 4 bases; unmatched junction bases: 10. The CDR3 is 16 residues long. Germline values: CDR1 SGHNT, CDR2 YYREEE (reference sequence). The CDR3 DNA is TGTGCCAGCAGCCTGGGACAGGGGAGTTCGGGAGAGACCCAGTACTTC. Residues: CASSLGQGSSGETQYF.

The chain is built from TRBV7-6 and TRBJ2-5; 8 positions match TRBD1. Trimming at V came to 5 bases and at J to 0 bases, leaving 11 bases not matched to a gene. The length of the CDR3 is 17 residues. Germline CDR1 SGHVS, CDR2 FNYEAQ. The CDR3 reads CASSLSTDREYQETQYF. For the CDR3, the DNA is TGTGCCAGCAGCCTCTCGACGGACAGGGAGTACCAAGAGACCCAGTACTTC.

The rearrangement uses TRBV20-1 and TRBJ2-7; possibly TRBD1 for D (5 bases). Germline values: CDR1 DFQATT, CDR2 SNEGSKA (reference sequence). V was clipped by 5 bases and J by 5 bases, with 10 bases between them. The CDR3 runs 11 residues. The CDR3 region is CSAPQGNEQYF. The CDR3 nucleotides are TGCAGTGCTCCTCAGGGTAACGAGCAGTACTTC.